A single sample gave rise to the 5 T cell receptor beta chains below, sequenced in a study of shared clonotypes between healthy human individuals. Assay: immunoSEQ multiplex PCR; the TCRdb copy retains only in-frame clones and omits some. Among more than 1 million clones listed, 75% to 85% were seen once. The sequenced material came from memory CD4+ T cells from PBMCs. Subset indicated: CD45RA-negative fraction. Receptors originate from a man aged 18-30 years in good health. Some clones in this sample may be carry-over from other donors' samples.

The V and J genes are TRBV7-6 and TRBJ1-5, with 7 bases fitting TRBD1. This CDR3 has 20 amino acids. Germline CDR1 and CDR2: SGHVS and FNYEAQ. The J segment lost 0 bases and the V segment lost 1 base, leaving 15 bases of the junction unmatched. The CDR3 loop is CASSLEGRGQTGYSNQPQHF. For the CDR3, the DNA is TGTGCCAGCAGCTTAGAGGGTAGGGGGCAAACAGGGTATAGCAATCAGCCCCAGCATTTT.

The V gene is TRBV5-1, the J gene TRBJ2-3; D tentatively fits TRBD1 or TRBD2 (6 bases each). Trimming removed 6 bases from V and 1 base from J, with 12 bases in between. From germline, CDR1 is SGHRS and CDR2 YFSETQ. The CDR3 extends over 14 amino acids. The CDR3 spells CASTRDTGTDTQYF. For the CDR3, the DNA is TGCGCCAGCACGCGGGACACCGGCACAGATACGCAGTATTTT.

The chain couples TRBV5-1 to TRBJ2-1; D is uncertain. V lost 0 bases and J lost 0, with 7 bases in between. This CDR3 spans 15 amino acids. Germline CDR1 SGHRS, CDR2 YFSETQ. DNA for the CDR3: TGCGCCAGCAGCTTGGTGGAGTACTCCTACAATGAGCAGTTCTTC. Translating gives CASSLVEYSYNEQFF.

The rearrangement uses TRBV5-1 and TRBJ1-1, with a tentative D call TRBD1 (5 bases). V was clipped by 0 bases and J by 1 base, with 10 bases between them. From germline, CDR1 is SGHRS and CDR2 YFSETQ. This CDR3 comprises 15 residues. The CDR3 reads CASSLEGVANTEAFF. The CDR3 region has the DNA TGCGCCAGCAGCTTGGAAGGGGTCGCGAACACTGAAGCTTTCTTT.

The chain has TRBV5-3 and TRBJ2-2, with TRBD1 as a possible D gene (6 bases). TRBV5-3 is filed as an ORF, its function uncertain. The CDR3 contains 15 residues. V lost 1 base and J 7 bases, leaving 14 bases between the germline ends. CDR3 sequence (DNA): TGTGCCAGAAGCTTGTGGGCAGGGGCGAACGGGGAGCTGTTTTTT. This sequence encodes CARSLWAGANGELFF.